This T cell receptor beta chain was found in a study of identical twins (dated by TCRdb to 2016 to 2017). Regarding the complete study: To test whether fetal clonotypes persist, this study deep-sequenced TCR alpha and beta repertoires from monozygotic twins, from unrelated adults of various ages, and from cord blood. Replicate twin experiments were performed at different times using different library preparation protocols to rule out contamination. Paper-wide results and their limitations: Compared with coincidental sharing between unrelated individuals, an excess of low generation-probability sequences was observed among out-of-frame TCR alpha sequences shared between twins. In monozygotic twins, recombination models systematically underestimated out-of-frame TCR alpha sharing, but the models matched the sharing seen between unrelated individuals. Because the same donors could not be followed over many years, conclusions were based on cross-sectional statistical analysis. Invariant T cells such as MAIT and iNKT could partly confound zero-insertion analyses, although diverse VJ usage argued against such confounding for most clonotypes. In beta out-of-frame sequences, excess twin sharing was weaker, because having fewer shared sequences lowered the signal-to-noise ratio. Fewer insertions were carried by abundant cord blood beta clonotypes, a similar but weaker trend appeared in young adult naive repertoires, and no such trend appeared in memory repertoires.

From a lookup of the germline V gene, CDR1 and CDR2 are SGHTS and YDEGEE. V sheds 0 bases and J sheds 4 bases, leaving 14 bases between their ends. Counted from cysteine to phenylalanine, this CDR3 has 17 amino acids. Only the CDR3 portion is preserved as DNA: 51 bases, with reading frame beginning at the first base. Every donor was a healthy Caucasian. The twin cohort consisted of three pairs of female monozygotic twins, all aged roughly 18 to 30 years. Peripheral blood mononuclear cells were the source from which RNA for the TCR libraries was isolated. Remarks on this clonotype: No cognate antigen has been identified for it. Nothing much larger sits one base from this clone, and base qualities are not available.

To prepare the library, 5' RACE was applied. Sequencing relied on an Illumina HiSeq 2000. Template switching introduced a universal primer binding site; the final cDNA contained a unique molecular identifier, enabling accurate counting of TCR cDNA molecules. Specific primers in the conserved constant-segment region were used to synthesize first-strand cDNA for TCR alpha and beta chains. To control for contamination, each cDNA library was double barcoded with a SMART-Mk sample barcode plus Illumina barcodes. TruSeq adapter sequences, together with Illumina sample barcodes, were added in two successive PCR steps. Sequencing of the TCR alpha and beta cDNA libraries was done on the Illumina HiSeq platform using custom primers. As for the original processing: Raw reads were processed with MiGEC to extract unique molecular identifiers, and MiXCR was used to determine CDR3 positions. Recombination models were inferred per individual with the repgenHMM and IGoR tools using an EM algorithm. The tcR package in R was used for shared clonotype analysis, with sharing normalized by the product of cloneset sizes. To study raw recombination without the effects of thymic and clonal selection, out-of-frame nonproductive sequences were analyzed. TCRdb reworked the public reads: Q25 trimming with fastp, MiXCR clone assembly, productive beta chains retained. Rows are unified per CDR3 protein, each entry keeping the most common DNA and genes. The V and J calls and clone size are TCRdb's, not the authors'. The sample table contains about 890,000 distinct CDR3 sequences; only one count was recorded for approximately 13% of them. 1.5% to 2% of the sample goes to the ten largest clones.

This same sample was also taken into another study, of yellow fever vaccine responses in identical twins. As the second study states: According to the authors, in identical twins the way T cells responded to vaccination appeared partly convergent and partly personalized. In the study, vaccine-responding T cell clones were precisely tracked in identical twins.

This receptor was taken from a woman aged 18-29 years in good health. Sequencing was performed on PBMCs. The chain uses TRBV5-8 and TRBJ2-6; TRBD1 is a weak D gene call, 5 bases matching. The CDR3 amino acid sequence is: CASSLVQGLKGANVLTF. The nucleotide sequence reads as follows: TGTGCCAGCAGCTTGGTCCAGGGTCTTAAAGGGGCCAACGTCCTGACTTTC.